Following are 26 T cell receptor beta chains from one sample sequenced in a study of blood T cell repertoires in COVID-19. Profiling relied on immunoSEQ multiplex PCR, and the TCRdb table lists in-frame clones only, not all of them. In the table there are about 190,000 clones, less than 80% of which are singletons. The sample was peripheral blood. Source of these receptors: a man aged 50 to 59 who had recovered from COVID-19.

This clone has a handful of counts. The rearrangement uses TRBV27 and TRBJ2-5; 13 nucleotides align to TRBD2. V lost 5 bases and J lost 1; bases outside the gene matches: 4. Germline CDR1 is MNHEY and CDR2 is SMNVEV (reference sequence). The CDR3 has 16 amino acids. This chain's CDR3 is CASSPRLAGGQETQYF. In DNA form, the CDR3 reads TGTGCCAGCAGTCCGCGACTAGCGGGAGGCCAAGAGACCCAGTACTTC.

This sequence joins TRBV11-2 and TRBJ1-1, with D perhaps TRBD1 (6 bases). This CDR3 region has 14 residues. V was pared by 0 bases and J by 8 bases, with 13 bases between. Germline V lookup: CDR1 SGHAT, CDR2 FQNNGV. The CDR3 sequence: CASSLELQDREAFF. In DNA, the CDR3 is TGTGCCAGCAGCTTAGAGTTGCAGGACAGAGAAGCTTTCTTT.

The chain links TRBV12-5 to TRBJ2-1; TRBD2 matches 14 bases. CDR1 and CDR2 (germline): LGHNT, FRNRAP. The CDR3 runs 17 residues. With 0 bases clipped from V and 10 bases from J, the junction kept 8 bases outside the gene matches. The CDR3 reads CASGLVRLAGGAEEQFF. DNA of the CDR3: TGTGCTAGTGGTTTGGTACGACTAGCGGGAGGGGCAGAGGAGCAGTTCTTC. Full variable domain (outside the CDR3, taken from reference TRBV12-5 and TRBJ2-1): DARVTQTPRHKVTEMGQEVTMRCQPILGHNTVFWYRQTMMQGLELLAYFRNRAPLDDSGMPKDRFSAEMPDATLATLKIQPSEPRDSAVYFCASGLVRLAGGAEEQFFGPGTRLTVL.

In nucleotides, the CDR3 is TGTGCCAGCAGTTACGATAAAGACAGGGATGAGCAGTTCTTC. This codes for CASSYDKDRDEQFF. This sequence joins TRBV6-5 and TRBJ2-1, with 7 positions matching TRBD1. Per the germline V gene, CDR1 is MNHEY and CDR2 is SVGAGI. The CDR3 length is 14 residues. After removal of 2 bases from V and 8 bases from J, the junction contained 6 bases not matched to a gene.

CDR3 DNA sequence: TGTGCCAGTAGGACACCCAGCTCCTACAATGAGCAGTTCTTC. Its translation: CASRTPSSYNEQFF. This chain connects TRBV19 to TRBJ2-1; unclear D gene. The ends were cut back, 6 bases at V and 0 bases at J, with 9 bases in the middle. This CDR3 comprises 14 residues. Per the germline V gene, CDR1 is LNHDA and CDR2 is SQIVND (reference sequence).

The rearrangement uses TRBV19 and TRBJ2-1, with 8 bases that match TRBD2. The V and J ends lost 5 bases and 3 bases, in that order; junction bases with no gene match: 12. The CDR3 is 17 residues long. In germline, CDR1 is LNHDA, CDR2 SQIVND (reference sequence). CDR3 residues: CASSLPPGTSGYNEQFF. The CDR3 DNA reads TGTGCCAGTAGTCTACCCCCCGGGACTAGTGGCTACAATGAGCAGTTCTTC.

The V call is TRBV5-6, the J call TRBJ1-5, with D perhaps TRBD1 (6 bases). Trimming left V 3 bases short and J 9 bases short, with 16 bases between. In germline, CDR1 is SGHDT, CDR2 YYEEEE. The CDR3 spans 14 residues. Here the CDR3 DNA reads TGTGCCAGCAGCTCAGGGGCCCAGTATTCGCCCCAGCATTTT. Translation: CASSSGAQYSPQHF.

The chain uses TRBV9 and TRBJ2-1; TRBD2 is a possible D gene (5 bases). Germline V gives CDR1 SGDLS, CDR2 YYNGEE. The germline V and J ends were trimmed by 3 bases and 0 bases, with 19 bases remaining between them. The CDR3 spans 18 residues. CDR3 sequence: CASSAGPGFTSSYNEQFF. CDR3 DNA: TGTGCCAGCAGCGCGGGTCCGGGTTTCACTAGCTCCTACAATGAGCAGTTCTTC.

The CDR3 loop is CASSQAQGAYEQYF. The CDR3 DNA reads TGTGCCAGCAGCCAAGCGCAGGGGGCTTACGAGCAGTACTTC. The rearrangement uses TRBV3-1 (or the pseudogene TRBV3-2) and TRBJ2-7; 8 nucleotides match TRBD1. Germline V gene lookup returns CDR1 LGHDT and CDR2 YNNKEL (reference sequence). The CDR3 is made up of 14 amino acids. V lost 1 base to trimming and J lost 4 bases; unmatched junction nucleotides: 3.

The chain combines TRBV9 with TRBJ2-2; the D is unclear. Germline CDR1 and CDR2: SGDLS and YYNGEE. V was cut by 3 bases and J by 4 bases, with 10 bases left in between. This CDR3 is 14 amino acids long. The CDR3 nucleotides read TGTGCCAGCAGCGCCCCCCATAGCACCGGGGAGCTGTTTTTT. This encodes CASSAPHSTGELFF.

The chain carries TRBV30 and TRBJ2-2; 9 nucleotides match TRBD2. The CDR3 has 15 residues. CDR1 GTSNPN and CDR2 SVGIG come from the germline V gene (reference sequence). The V gene end was trimmed by 1 base and the J gene end by 5 bases; junction bases not matched to a gene: 5. DNA for the CDR3: TGTGCCTGGAGTGAGGCGGGAGGGCGTACCGGGGAGCTGTTTTTT. Protein product: CAWSEAGGRTGELFF.

The V gene is TRBV7-3, the J gene TRBJ2-1; 8 bases match TRBD2. CDR1 and CDR2 from the germline V gene are SGHTA and FQGTGA. With V trimmed by 4 bases and J by 6 bases, 8 bases remained unmatched. The CDR3 is 15 residues long. CDR3 DNA: TGTGCCAGCAGCTCGGGACTAGGTGGGGCCAATGAGCAGTTCTTC. It translates to CASSSGLGGANEQFF.

The gene calls are TRBV3-1 (or the pseudogene TRBV3-2) and TRBJ1-6; D possibly corresponds to TRBD1 (5 bases). The CDR3 spans 17 residues. Trimming removed 1 base at V and 6 bases at J, with 16 bases between. Germline CDR1 reads LGHDT; CDR2 reads YNNKEL (reference sequence). CDR3 residues: CASSQVFGQGLNSPLHF. As DNA, the CDR3 is TGTGCCAGCAGCCAAGTTTTCGGCCAGGGCCTTAATTCACCCCTCCACTTT.

The chain couples TRBV19 to TRBJ2-1; TRBD2 aligns across 13 bases. The CDR3 is 14 residues long. The V gene's germline CDR1 is LNHDA and CDR2 SQIVND (reference sequence). The V segment lost 5 bases and the J segment 11 bases; nucleotides outside the gene matches: 6. The chain's CDR3 is CASSLRLAGGQQFF. CDR3 sequence (DNA): TGTGCCAGTAGTCTGCGACTAGCGGGAGGCCAGCAGTTCTTC.

The V and J genes are TRBV6-6 and TRBJ2-1; no clear D. V was clipped by 5 bases and J by 9 bases, with 8 bases between them. Germline V gene sequence: CDR1 MNHNY, CDR2 SVGAGI (reference sequence). The CDR3 consists of 11 residues. This CDR3 reads CASSRAIEQFF. The CDR3 DNA reads as TGTGCCAGCAGTCGAGCGATTGAGCAGTTCTTC.

The chain recombines TRBV4-1 with TRBJ1-4; D might be TRBD1 (6 bases). CDR1 and CDR2 (germline): MGHRA, YSYEKL. Trimming took off 4 bases at V and 8 bases at J, with 14 bases between the two ends. The CDR3 loop spans 14 amino acids. Here the CDR3 reads CASSPSGVREKLFF. CDR3 in DNA: TGCGCCAGCAGCCCATCAGGGGTCAGGGAAAAACTGTTTTTT.

This clone was seen only a few times. V and J are TRBV11-2 and TRBJ2-5, with 10 positions matching TRBD2. The J segment lost 5 bases and the V segment lost 1 base, leaving 10 bases of the junction unmatched. CDR1 and CDR2 from the germline V gene are SGHAT and FQNNGV. CDR3 length: 17 residues. The CDR3 region is CASSLGGAGGPRETQYF. DNA for the CDR3: TGTGCCAGCAGCTTAGGGGGAGCGGGAGGGCCACGGGAGACCCAGTACTTC.

In its sample, this clone was seen once. This sequence joins TRBV2 and TRBJ2-7; D is unresolved. The CDR3 contains 15 residues. V was cut by 6 bases and J by 2 bases, with 17 bases left in between. Germline-derived CDR1 and CDR2 are SNHLY and FYNNEI. CDR3 amino acids: CASSELASIAYEQYF. In nucleotides, the CDR3 is TGTGCCAGCAGCGAACTCGCGAGCATCGCCTACGAGCAGTACTTC.

The CDR3 spells CASSQDTGSQYF. CDR3 bases: TGTGCCAGCAGCCAAGATACCGGGTCTCAGTACTTC. The chain has TRBV3-1 (or the pseudogene TRBV3-2) and TRBJ2-5; D ambiguous. Germline V gives CDR1 LGHDT, CDR2 YNNKEL (reference sequence). The CDR3 runs to 12 residues. The V and J ends lost 0 bases and 11 bases respectively, with 10 bases between them.

This clone was counted between two and nine times. V and J are TRBV4-1 and TRBJ2-7, with D hard to call. V gave up 1 base and J gave up 2 bases, with 12 bases separating them. Germline CDR1 reads MGHRA; CDR2 reads YSYEKL. The CDR3 is 15 amino acids. The CDR3 loop reads CASSQGYGPTYEQYF. CDR3 in DNA: TGCGCCAGCAGCCAAGGATACGGTCCGACCTACGAGCAGTACTTC.

There are a few counts of this clone. The chain carries TRBV27 and TRBJ2-7; 7 nucleotides agree with TRBD2. The CDR3 runs 15 residues. The germline gives CDR1 MNHEY, CDR2 SMNVEV (reference sequence). The ends lost 2 bases at V and 2 bases at J; junction bases unmatched: 6. CDR3 protein: CASSLAGEDPYEQYF. DNA for the CDR3: TGTGCCAGCAGTTTAGCGGGAGAAGATCCCTACGAGCAGTACTTC.

V gene TRBV30 combines with J gene TRBJ2-1; 7 bases agree with TRBD1. Germline V gives CDR1 GTSNPN, CDR2 SVGIG (reference sequence). The CDR3 is 13 residues long. The V and J ends lost 6 bases and 4 bases, in that order; junction bases with no gene match: 6. The CDR3 protein is CACSRDSYNEQFF. In DNA form, the CDR3 reads TGTGCCTGCTCCCGGGACAGTTACAATGAGCAGTTCTTC.

The V and J genes are TRBV15 and TRBJ1-5; D is undetermined. V dropped 1 base and J dropped 1 base, with 14 bases sitting between them. Germline V CDR1 and CDR2: LNHNV, YYDKDF (reference sequence). The CDR3 loop spans 17 amino acids. CDR3: CATSRVKLVGSNQPQHF. CDR3 DNA sequence: TGTGCCACCAGCAGAGTTAAACTCGTGGGCAGCAATCAGCCCCAGCATTTT.

The chain is built from TRBV6-5 and TRBJ1-2; the match to TRBD1 covers 8 bases. The V segment lost 8 bases and the J segment 4 bases; nucleotides outside the gene matches: 3. Germline V lookup: CDR1 MNHEY, CDR2 SVGAGI. The CDR3 has 12 amino acids. The CDR3 bases are TGTGCCAGCTCGACAGGGGTCTATGGCTACACCTTC. Amino acid sequence: CASSTGVYGYTF.

This clone was found once. J is TRBJ2-3 and V is TRBV28; maybe TRBD1 (6 bases). This CDR3 has 15 residues. Trimming stripped 7 bases from V and 2 bases from J, with 16 bases between. Germline CDR1 and CDR2: MDHEN and SYDVKM. The CDR3, as DNA: TGTGCCAGCACCTTGGGCAGGGGTTACACAGATACGCAGTATTTT. Translating gives CASTLGRGYTDTQYF.

The chain has TRBV19 and TRBJ2-1, with 13 nucleotides matching TRBD2. V shed 5 bases and J 0 bases; nucleotides not matched to a gene: 16. CDR1 is LNHDA and CDR2 is SQIVND in the germline V gene (reference sequence). This CDR3 is built from 21 residues. The CDR3 DNA follows: TGTGCCAGTAGTTCCTACGGGTCGGGGACTAGCGGGACCAGCTCCTACAATGAGCAGTTCTTC. The encoded protein is CASSSYGSGTSGTSSYNEQFF.